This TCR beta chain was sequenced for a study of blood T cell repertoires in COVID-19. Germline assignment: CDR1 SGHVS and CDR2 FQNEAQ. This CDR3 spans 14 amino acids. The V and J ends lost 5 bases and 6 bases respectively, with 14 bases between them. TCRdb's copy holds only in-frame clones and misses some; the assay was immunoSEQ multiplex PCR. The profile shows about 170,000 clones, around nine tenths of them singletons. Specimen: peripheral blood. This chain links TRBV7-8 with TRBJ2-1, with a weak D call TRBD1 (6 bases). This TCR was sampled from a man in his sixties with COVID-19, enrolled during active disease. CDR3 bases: TGTGCCAGCAGCACCCGGGGCAGGGGCAATGAGCAGTTCTTC. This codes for CASSTRGRGNEQFF.